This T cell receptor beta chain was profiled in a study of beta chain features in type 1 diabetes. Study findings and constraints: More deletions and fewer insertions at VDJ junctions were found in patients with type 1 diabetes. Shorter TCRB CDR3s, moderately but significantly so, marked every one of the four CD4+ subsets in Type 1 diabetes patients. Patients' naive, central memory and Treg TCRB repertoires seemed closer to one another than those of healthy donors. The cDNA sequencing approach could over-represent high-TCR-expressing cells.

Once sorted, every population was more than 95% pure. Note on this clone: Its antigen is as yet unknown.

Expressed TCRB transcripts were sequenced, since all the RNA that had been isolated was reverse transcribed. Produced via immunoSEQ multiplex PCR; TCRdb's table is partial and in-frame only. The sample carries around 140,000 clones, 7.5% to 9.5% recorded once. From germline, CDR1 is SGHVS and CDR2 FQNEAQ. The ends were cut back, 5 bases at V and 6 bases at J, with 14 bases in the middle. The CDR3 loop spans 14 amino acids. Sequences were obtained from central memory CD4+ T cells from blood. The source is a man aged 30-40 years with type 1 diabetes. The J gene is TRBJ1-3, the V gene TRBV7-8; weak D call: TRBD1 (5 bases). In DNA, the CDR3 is TGTGCCAGCAGCCCGGTGGACACACCAAACACCATATATTTT. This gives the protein CASSPVDTPNTIYF.